This T cell receptor (beta chain) is from a study of blood T cells in healthy people across ages. The use of a sample-barcoded 5' primer and a J-beta primer mix characterized a second PCR of about 6 to 11 cycles. Every cDNA molecule bore a tag from a template-switch adaptor containing 12 random nucleotides. Using its own MiXCR run on the 5' RACE reads, TCRdb lists one record per CDR3 protein. There are about 1.6 million distinct CDR3 sequences in the sample; around 35% occur only once, and 10% to 12% lies in the top ten. The CDR3 has 15 amino acids. V lost 0 bases and J lost 4, with 11 bases in between. CDR1 is SGHRS and CDR2 is YFSETQ in the germline V gene. At least ten counts were recorded for this clonotype.

The chain uses TRBV5-1 and TRBJ2-1; D not certain. This clonotype originated in a woman younger than 45 in good health. The sample was blood. The CDR3 spells CASSLAVGSYNEQFF. CDR3 sequence (DNA): TGCGCCAGCAGCTTGGCGGTCGGATCTTACAATGAGCAGTTCTTC.